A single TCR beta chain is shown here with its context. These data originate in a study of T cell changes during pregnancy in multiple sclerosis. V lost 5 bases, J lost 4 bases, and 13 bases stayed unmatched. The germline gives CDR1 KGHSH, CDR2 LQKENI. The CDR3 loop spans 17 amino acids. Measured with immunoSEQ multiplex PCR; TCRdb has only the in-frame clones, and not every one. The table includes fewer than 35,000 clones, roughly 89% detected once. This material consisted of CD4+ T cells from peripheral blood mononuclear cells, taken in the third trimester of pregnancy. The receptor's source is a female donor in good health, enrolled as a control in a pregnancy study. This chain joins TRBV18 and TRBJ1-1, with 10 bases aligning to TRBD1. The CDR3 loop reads CASSSLGQGYQGTEAFF. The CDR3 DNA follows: TGTGCCAGCTCATCCCTGGGACAGGGGTATCAGGGCACTGAAGCTTTCTTT.